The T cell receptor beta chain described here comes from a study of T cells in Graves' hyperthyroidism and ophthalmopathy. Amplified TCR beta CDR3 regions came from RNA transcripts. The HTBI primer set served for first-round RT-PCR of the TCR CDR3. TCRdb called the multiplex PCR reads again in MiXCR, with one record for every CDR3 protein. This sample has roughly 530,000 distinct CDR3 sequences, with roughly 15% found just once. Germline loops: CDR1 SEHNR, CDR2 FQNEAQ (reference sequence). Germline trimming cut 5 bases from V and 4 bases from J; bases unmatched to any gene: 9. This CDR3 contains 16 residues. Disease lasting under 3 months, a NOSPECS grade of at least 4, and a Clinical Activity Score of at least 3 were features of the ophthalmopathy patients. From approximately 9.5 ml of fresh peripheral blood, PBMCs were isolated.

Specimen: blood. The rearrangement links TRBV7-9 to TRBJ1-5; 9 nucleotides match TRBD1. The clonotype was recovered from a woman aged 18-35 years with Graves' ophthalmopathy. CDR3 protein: CASSTRDRGINQPQHF. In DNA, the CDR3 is TGTGCCAGCAGCACCCGAGACAGGGGGATAAATCAGCCCCAGCATTTT.